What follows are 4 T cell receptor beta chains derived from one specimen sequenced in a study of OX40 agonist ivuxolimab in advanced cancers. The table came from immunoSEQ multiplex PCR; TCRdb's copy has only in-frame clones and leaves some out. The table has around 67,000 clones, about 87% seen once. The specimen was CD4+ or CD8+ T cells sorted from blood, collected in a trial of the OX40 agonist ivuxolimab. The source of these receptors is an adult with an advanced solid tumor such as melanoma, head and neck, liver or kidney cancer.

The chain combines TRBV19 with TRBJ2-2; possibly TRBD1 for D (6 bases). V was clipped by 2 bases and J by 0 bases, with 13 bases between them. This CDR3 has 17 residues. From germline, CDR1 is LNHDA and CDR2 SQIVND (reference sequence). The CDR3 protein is CASSIQRGGPNTGELFF. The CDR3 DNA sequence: TGTGCCAGTAGTATACAGAGAGGGGGTCCGAACACCGGGGAGCTGTTTTTT.

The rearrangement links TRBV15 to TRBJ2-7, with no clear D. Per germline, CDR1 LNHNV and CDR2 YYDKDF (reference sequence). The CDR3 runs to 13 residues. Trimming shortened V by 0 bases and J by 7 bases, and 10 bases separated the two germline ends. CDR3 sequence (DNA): TGTGCCACCAGCAGAGATAGTTTTCGGGAGCAGTACTTC. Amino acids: CATSRDSFREQYF. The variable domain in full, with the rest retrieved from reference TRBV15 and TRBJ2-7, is DAMVIQNPRYQVTQFGKPVTLSCSQTLNHNVMYWYQQKSSQAPKLLFHYYDKDFNNEADTPDNFQSRRPNTSFCFLDIRSPGLGDTAMYLCATSRDSFREQYFGPGTRLTVT.

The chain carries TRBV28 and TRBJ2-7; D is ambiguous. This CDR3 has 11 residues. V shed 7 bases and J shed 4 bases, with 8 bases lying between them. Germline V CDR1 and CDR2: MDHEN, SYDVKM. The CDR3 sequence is CASTLLYEQYF. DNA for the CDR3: TGTGCCAGCACCCTCCTATACGAGCAGTACTTC.

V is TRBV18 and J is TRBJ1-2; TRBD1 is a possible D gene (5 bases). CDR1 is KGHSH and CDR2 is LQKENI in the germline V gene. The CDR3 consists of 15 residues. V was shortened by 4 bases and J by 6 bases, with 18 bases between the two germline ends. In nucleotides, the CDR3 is TGTGCCAGCTCACGGATTCAGGGTCCCCGAGATGGCTACACCTTC. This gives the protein CASSRIQGPRDGYTF.